This TCR beta chain appears in the sequencing data of a study of cytomegalovirus exposure and HLA in healthy donors. Across the whole study: Across a few hundred genotyped donors, approximately 81% landed in the Caucasian-associated ancestry cluster. Study-wide findings and caveats: At a 0.05 false discovery rate, a later analysis found about 17,000 TCR beta sequences to be associated with HLA alleles. One cluster of highly shared sequence variants probably arose as a sequencing artifact.

Germline V gene data show CDR1 as SGHRS and CDR2 as YFSETQ. V lost 0 bases and J lost 8; bases outside the gene matches: 11. This CDR3 spans 16 amino acids. Use of 60 Vbeta and 13 Jbeta primers characterized the PCR. Here immunoSEQ multiplex PCR was the method, and the copy in TCRdb shows in-frame clones only, minus some. Of some 80,000 clones detected, approximately 80% appear once; the ten largest clones hold more than 2.5%. In its sample, this clone was seen once. As yet, its antigen is unknown. Donors likely had unrecorded immune exposures despite being nominally healthy when sampled. The chain links TRBV5-1 to TRBJ2-1; 7 nucleotides match TRBD2. Sequencing used PBMCs. The TCR comes from a man aged 50-59 years in good health and CMV-seronegative. The CDR3 DNA follows: TGCGCCAGCAGCTTGGGGCAAAGCGGGGTCTTGGATGAGCAGTTCTTC. This codes for CASSLGQSGVLDEQFF.